These 14 T cell receptor beta chains were sequenced from one sample in a study of blood T cell repertoires in COVID-19. This table comes from immunoSEQ multiplex PCR, and its TCRdb copy is limited to in-frame clones, with some not included. The sample yields 150,000 or so clones, 70% to 90% seen once. Sequenced input: peripheral blood. The receptor source for this set is a man aged 60-69 years with COVID-19, enrolled during active disease.

The V gene is TRBV28, the J gene TRBJ1-2; TRBD1 matches at 7 bases. J lost 6 bases, V lost 2 bases, and 9 bases had no gene match. There are 15 residues in the CDR3. CDR1 and CDR2 (germline): MDHEN, SYDVKM. CDR3 in DNA: TGTGCCAGCAGTTTAGGACAGGCTGCTATAGATGGCTACACCTTC. Translation: CASSLGQAAIDGYTF.

The chain is built from TRBV14 and TRBJ2-7, with 12 bases aligning to TRBD1. V dropped 5 bases and J dropped 4; count of bases not matched to a gene: 3. Germline CDR1 and CDR2: SGHDN and FVKESK. The CDR3 runs 14 residues. The CDR3 spells CASSWDRGRYEQYF. The DNA for the CDR3 is TGTGCCAGCAGCTGGGACAGGGGGCGATACGAGCAGTACTTC. Together with reference TRBV14 and TRBJ2-7, the CDR3 gives the full variable domain: EAGVTQFPSHSVIEKGQTVTLRCDPISGHDNLYWYRRVMGKEIKFLLHFVKESKQDESGMPNNRFLAERTGGTYSTLKVQPAELEDSGVYFCASSWDRGRYEQYFGPGTRLTVT.

Written as DNA, the CDR3 is TGTGCCAGCAGCCTGTTAGCGGGGGCCTACGAGCAGTACTTC. This codes for CASSLLAGAYEQYF. This chain uses TRBV6-2 or TRBV6-3 with TRBJ2-7; 9 bases align to TRBD2. Trimming cost V 6 bases and J 2 bases; bases outside gene matches: 5. Germline V CDR1 and CDR2: MNHEY, SVGEGT. The CDR3 spans 14 residues.

This clone has just one count. This sequence joins TRBV5-8 and TRBJ2-1; 8 bases match TRBD2. CDR3 length equals 17 residues. V lost 1 base and J lost 0; bases outside the gene matches: 6. The germline CDR1 and CDR2 sequences are SGHTS and YDEGEE. CDR3 in amino acids: CASSLPAGGPSYNEQFF. As DNA, the CDR3 is TGTGCCAGCAGCTTGCCGGCGGGAGGACCCTCCTACAATGAGCAGTTCTTC.

The chain employs TRBV6-1 and TRBJ1-1; D might be TRBD1 (5 bases). The germline CDR1 and CDR2 sequences are MNHNS and SASEGT. CDR3 length: 18 amino acids. Trimming pared 3 bases from V and 5 bases from J, leaving 25 bases between. CDR3 residues: CASSDYATVTTRATEAFF. In DNA form, the CDR3 reads TGTGCCAGCAGTGATTACGCGACAGTTACCACCAGGGCGACTGAAGCTTTCTTT.

This chain joins TRBV4-3 and TRBJ2-2, with a weak D call TRBD2 (6 bases). The ends were cut back, 0 bases at V and 6 bases at J, with 11 bases in the middle. Germline V gene sequence: CDR1 LGHNA, CDR2 YSLEER. CDR3 length: 15 residues. This CDR3 is CASSQDRGLPGELFF. The DNA for the CDR3 is TGCGCCAGCAGCCAAGATCGGGGGTTACCCGGGGAGCTGTTTTTT.

The chain recombines TRBV7-2 with TRBJ1-1, with TRBD1 as a possible D gene (6 bases). The CDR3 spans 14 residues. The V and J ends lost 5 bases and 7 bases respectively, with 17 bases between them. Germline CDR1 is SGHTA and CDR2 is FQGNSA. The CDR3 DNA follows: TGTGCCAGCAGCCCCCCTAGGACAGTTAGTGAAGCTTTCTTT. Translation: CASSPPRTVSEAFF.

The chain joins TRBV29-1 to TRBJ1-2; 7 bases match TRBD1. The germline V gene encodes CDR1 SQVTM and CDR2 ANQGSEA. J lost 4 bases, V lost 2 bases, and 10 bases had no gene match. The CDR3 extends over 15 amino acids. Here the CDR3 DNA reads TGCAGCGTTGAAAGCCCGGGACAGAACTTCTATGGCTACACCTTC. This translates into CSVESPGQNFYGYTF.

The J gene is TRBJ2-7, the V gene TRBV28, with TRBD1 as a possible D gene (5 bases). This CDR3 is built from 14 residues. Trimming cost V 7 bases and J 2 bases, with 15 bases left between them. Germline V CDR1 and CDR2: MDHEN, SYDVKM. CDR3 protein: CASTSGAATYEQYF. In DNA form, the CDR3 reads TGTGCCAGCACCAGTGGGGCAGCGACCTACGAGCAGTACTTC. The variable domain in full, completed from reference TRBV28 and TRBJ2-7, reads DVKVTQSSRYLVKRTGEKVFLECVQDMDHENMFWYRQDPGLGLRLIYFSYDVKMKEKGDIPEGYSVSREKKERFSLILESASTNQTSMYLCASTSGAATYEQYFGPGTRLTVT.

The V and J genes are TRBV5-1 and TRBJ2-5; the match to TRBD2 covers 15 bases. The CDR3 is made up of 20 amino acids. With V trimmed by 4 bases and J by 4 bases, 17 bases remained unmatched. CDR1 is SGHRS and CDR2 is YFSETQ in the germline V gene. The CDR3 DNA follows: TGCGCCAGCAGCCGTGCCCGTAGATCCGGGACTAGCGGGAGGCGAGAGACCCAGTACTTC. As protein: CASSRARRSGTSGRRETQYF.

The gene calls are TRBV7-2 and TRBJ2-3, with D hard to call. V shed 5 bases and J shed 2 bases, with 8 bases lying between them. The CDR3 length is 13 residues. In germline, CDR1 is SGHTA, CDR2 FQGNSA. The CDR3 nucleotides read TGTGCCAGCAGCCCGACATACACAGATACGCAGTATTTT. It yields the protein CASSPTYTDTQYF.

The chain joins TRBV7-9 to TRBJ1-6, with D tentatively TRBD1 (5 bases). V lost 5 bases to trimming and J lost 3 bases, with 17 bases between them. CDR1 is SEHNR, CDR2 FQNEAQ, per germline (reference sequence). There are 17 residues in the CDR3. The DNA of the CDR3 is TGTGCCAGCAGCCAGGATTTAGGGGACTTCTATAATTCACCCCTCCACTTT. Translating it yields CASSQDLGDFYNSPLHF.

The chain links TRBV15 to TRBJ1-1; D not certain. Deletions cut 1 base from V and 4 bases from J, with 16 bases between. Germline values: CDR1 LNHNV, CDR2 YYDKDF (reference sequence). The CDR3 runs to 16 residues. CDR3 nucleotide sequence: TGTGCCACCAGCAGAGGGGCCCGACTAACGGGCACTGAAGCTTTCTTT. Translated: CATSRGARLTGTEAFF.

The CDR3 loop reads CASNLGFNEKLFF. The CDR3 DNA reads TGTGCCAGCAATTTGGGCTTTAATGAAAAACTGTTTTTT. The genes are TRBV7-2 and TRBJ1-4, with unresolved D. Trimming stripped 7 bases from V and 4 bases from J, with 10 bases between. Germline CDR1 reads SGHTA; CDR2 reads FQGNSA. CDR3 length: 13 amino acids.